This T cell receptor beta chain comes out of a study of memory CD4+ T cells and cytomegalovirus serostatus. Study-wide results and caveats: About 40% of the roughly 160 known CMV-associated TCRbeta sequences appeared in CD4+ memory.

This CDR3 region has 15 residues. The V segment lost 7 bases and the J segment 4 bases; nucleotides outside the gene matches: 9. Germline V gene lookup returns CDR1 MNHNY and CDR2 SVGAGI (reference sequence). Single viable CD3+CD4+CD8-CD45RO+ cells were sorted as the memory CD4+ T cells. Original analysis: Out-of-frame sequences were removed, leaving 2 million to 2.5 million distinct TCRbeta sequences. TCRdb keeps only in-frame clones here, not all; method: immunoSEQ multiplex PCR. That table is the source of V, J and clone size, and D and trimming were worked out from the DNA. The data show more than 35,000 clones, 79% seen once. On this clone itself: Its antigen is unknown.

This receptor was identified in an adult in good health and CMV-seropositive. The V and J genes are TRBV6-6 and TRBJ1-2; 10 bases are shared with TRBD1. Sequencing was done on a sample of memory CD4+ T cells from blood. The CDR3 region has the DNA TGTGCCAGCAAAGCGGGACAGGGGCCCTTCTATGGCTACACCTTC. Translated, it gives CASKAGQGPFYGYTF.